The T cell receptor (beta chain) described here comes from a study of STAT5B mutations in CD4+ large granular lymphocyte leukemia. Overall study context: Among healthy donors, a particular HLA allele went with more CDR3 'QG' motifs. General observations from the study: Compared with healthy controls (2/35), patient top clones favored TRBV06 (8/27). Data were not HLA-matched across samples.

Using immunoSEQ multiplex PCR, the repertoire was profiled, and TCRdb retains in-frame clones only, with some absent. The table lists some 35,000 clones, roughly 82% of them singletons, with 2% to 3% in the top ten. Points on this clone: The antigen is undetermined.

The V and J ends lost 7 bases and 0 bases respectively, with 19 bases between them. The CDR3 runs 18 residues. The V gene's germline CDR1 is MNHEY and CDR2 SMNVEV (reference sequence). Material for sequencing was CD4+ T cells from blood buffy coats. This sequence was found in a human donor in good health. The V and J genes are TRBV27 and TRBJ1-6, with D unclear. CDR3 DNA: TGTGCCAGCACCCGCACCTTAACGGTCCCCTCCTATAATTCACCCCTCCACTTT. It yields the protein CASTRTLTVPSYNSPLHF.